This T cell receptor (beta chain) was documented in a study of shared clonotypes between healthy human individuals. On the study more broadly: The plates for each donor numbered three CD4 naive, three CD4 memory, two CD8 naive and one CD8 memory.

CD4+ cells yielded CD45RA+ naive and CD45RA-negative memory subsets. V trimming: 5 bases; J trimming: 6 bases; junction bases outside the gene matches: 4. The CDR3 has 13 amino acids. Germline values: CDR1 SGHTA, CDR2 FQGTGA. Only in-frame clones appear in the TCRdb table, and some are missing; sequencing was by immunoSEQ multiplex PCR. The table has under 1,100,000 clones, more than 75% seen once; the top ten hold 0.5% to 0.65%. This receptor was taken from a man between 18 and 29 years old in good health. Some clones in this sample may be carry-over from other donors' samples. Sequencing was performed on memory CD4+ T cells from PBMCs. Noted subset: CD45RA-negative fraction. The chain links TRBV7-3 to TRBJ2-3; 8 bases match TRBD1. The CDR3, as DNA: TGTGCCAGCAGCCCTGACAGGGGTGATACGCAGTATTTT. Protein sequence: CASSPDRGDTQYF.